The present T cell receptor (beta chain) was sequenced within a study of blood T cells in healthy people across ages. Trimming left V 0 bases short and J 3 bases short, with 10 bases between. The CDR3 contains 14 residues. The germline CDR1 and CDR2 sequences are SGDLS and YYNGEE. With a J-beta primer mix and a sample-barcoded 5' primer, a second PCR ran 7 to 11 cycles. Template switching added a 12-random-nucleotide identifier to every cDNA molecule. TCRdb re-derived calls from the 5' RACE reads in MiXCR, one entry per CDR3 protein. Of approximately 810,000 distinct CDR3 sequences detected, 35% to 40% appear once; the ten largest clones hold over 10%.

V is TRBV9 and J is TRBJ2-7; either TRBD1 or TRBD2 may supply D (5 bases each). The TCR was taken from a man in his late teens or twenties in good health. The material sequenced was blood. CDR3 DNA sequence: TGTGCCAGCAGCGTAGAGAGGGGCAGCTACGAGCAGTACTTC. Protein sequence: CASSVERGSYEQYF.